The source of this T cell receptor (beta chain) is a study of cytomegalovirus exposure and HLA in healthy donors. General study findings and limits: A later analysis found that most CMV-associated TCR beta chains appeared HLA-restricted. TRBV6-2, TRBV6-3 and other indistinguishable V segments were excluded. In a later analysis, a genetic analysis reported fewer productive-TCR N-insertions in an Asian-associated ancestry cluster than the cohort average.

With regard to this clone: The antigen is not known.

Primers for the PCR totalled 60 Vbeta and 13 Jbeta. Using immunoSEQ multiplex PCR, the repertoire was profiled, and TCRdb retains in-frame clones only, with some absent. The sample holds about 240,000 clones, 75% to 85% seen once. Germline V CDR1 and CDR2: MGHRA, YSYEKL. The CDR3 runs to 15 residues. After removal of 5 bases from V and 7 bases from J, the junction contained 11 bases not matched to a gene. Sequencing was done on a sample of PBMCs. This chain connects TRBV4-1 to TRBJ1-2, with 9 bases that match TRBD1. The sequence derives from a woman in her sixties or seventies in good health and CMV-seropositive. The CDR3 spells CASSYPGTGKIGYTF. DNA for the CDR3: TGCGCCAGCAGCTATCCCGGGACAGGGAAGATTGGCTACACCTTC.